Below are 22 T cell receptor beta chains sequenced from a single sample in a study of vaccination and CD4 T cells after COVID-19. Treatment defined: 10-day PBMC culture with coronavirus spike peptide pools or control peptides (ViraFEST assay). No antigen is known for these receptors. Cultured CD4+ T cell DNA underwent sequencing with the Oncomine TCR Beta short-read assay. From the PCR reads, TCRdb called clonotypes with MiXCR, one entry per CDR3 protein. The sample shows approximately 18,000 distinct CDR3 sequences, 29% of them seen only once. What was sequenced was cultured CD4+ T cells from blood. The receptor source for this set is a human donor with COVID-19.

This clonotype was recorded a few times. The rearrangement joins TRBV7-8 to TRBJ1-2; no clear D gene. The CDR3 loop spans 13 amino acids. The germline V gene encodes CDR1 SGHVS and CDR2 FQNEAQ. The V and J ends lost 1 base and 2 bases respectively, with 5 bases between them. DNA for the CDR3: TGTGCCAGCAGCTTAGATGTAAACTATGGCTACACCTTC. This codes for CASSLDVNYGYTF. The variable domain in full, completed from reference TRBV7-8 and TRBJ1-2, reads GAGVSQSPRYKVAKRGQDVALRCDPISGHVSLFWYQQALGQGPEFLTYFQNEAQLDKSGLPSDRFFAERPEGSVSTLKIQRTQQEDSAVYLCASSLDVNYGYTFGSGTRLTVV.

This clonotype is large by share. V and J are TRBV2 and TRBJ1-5, with 7 bases that match TRBD1. This CDR3 comprises 16 residues. From germline, CDR1 is SNHLY and CDR2 FYNNEI. The ends lost 2 bases at V and 3 bases at J; junction bases unmatched: 7. The CDR3 bases are TGTGCCAGCAGTGAAAAGGGGGCGGCTCACAATCAGCCCCAGCATTTT. This gives the protein CASSEKGAAHNQPQHF.

This clonotype has just a few counts. This chain joins TRBV21-1 and TRBJ2-5; TRBD1, the table's D call, lacks a check against the DNA. TRBV21-1 is a known pseudogene. This CDR3 has 16 amino acids. In DNA form, the CDR3 reads TGTGCCAGCAGCAAAGCGCTCCCCGGGGCCCAAGAGACCCAGTACTTC. Translating it yields CASSKALPGAQETQYF.

The rearrangement joins TRBV11-3 to TRBJ2-7, with D uncertain. Trimming removed 0 bases from V and 3 bases from J, with 12 bases in between. CDR1 and CDR2 (germline): SGHNT, YENEEA. The CDR3 sequence is 15 residues long. CDR3 amino acids: CASSLEKGPFYEQYF. The CDR3 nucleotides are TGTGCCAGCAGCTTAGAAAAGGGTCCTTTCTACGAGCAGTACTTC.

The chain carries TRBV6-1 and TRBJ1-3; 7 nucleotides align to TRBD1. J gave up 0 bases and V 5 bases, and 7 bases lay outside the gene matches. The germline V gene has CDR1 MNHNS and CDR2 SASEGT. This CDR3 is built from 16 residues. CDR3: CASSPSDRRSGNTIYF. CDR3 nucleotides: TGTGCCAGCAGTCCGTCGGACAGGCGCTCTGGAAACACCATATATTTT.

The chain is built from TRBV27 and TRBJ2-3; D is undetermined. Trimming removed 6 bases at V and 2 bases at J, with 9 bases between. CDR1 is MNHEY and CDR2 is SMNVEV in the germline V gene (reference sequence). CDR3 length: 13 amino acids. CDR3 amino acids: CASRRSDTDTQYF. As DNA, the CDR3 is TGTGCCAGCAGGAGGTCAGACACAGATACGCAGTATTTT.

This clonotype has just a few counts. The CDR3 DNA follows: TGTGCCAGCAGCCTAGACGGGACAGGGGTCGAGCAGTACTTC. As protein: CASSLDGTGVEQYF. The rearrangement uses TRBV27 and TRBJ2-7; 10 bases fit TRBD1. Trimming at V came to 6 bases and at J to 6 bases, leaving 8 bases not matched to a gene. The CDR3 runs to 14 residues. Germline V lookup: CDR1 MNHEY, CDR2 SMNVEV (reference sequence).

This clonotype occurred a few times. The chain links TRBV20-1 to TRBJ1-5; the D gene is possibly TRBD1 (6 bases). Germline V CDR1 and CDR2: DFQATT, SNEGSKA (reference sequence). This CDR3 has 15 amino acids. V lost 0 bases to trimming and J lost 3 bases, with 12 bases between them. In DNA, the CDR3 is TGCAGTGCTAGAGATCAGGGGAGGAACAATCAGCCCCAGCATTTT. Translated, it gives CSARDQGRNNQPQHF.

This clonotype was seen a handful of times. The rearrangement joins TRBV20-1 to TRBJ2-2, with 8 bases fitting TRBD2. This CDR3 has 16 amino acids. After removal of 0 bases from V and 3 bases from J, the junction contained 6 bases not matched to a gene. CDR1 DFQATT and CDR2 SNEGSKA come from the germline V gene (reference sequence). The DNA of the CDR3 is TGCAGTGCTAGAGATCTTGAGCGGGGGTACACCGGGGAGCTGTTTTTT. Its protein product is CSARDLERGYTGELFF.

V is TRBV28 and J is TRBJ1-4; 10 bases are a match to TRBD1. CDR3 length: 15 residues. Germline V lookup: CDR1 MDHEN, CDR2 SYDVKM. The J segment lost 8 bases and the V segment lost 2 bases, leaving 5 bases of the junction unmatched. CDR3 in DNA: TGTGCCAGCAGTTTAGGGGGACAGGGGAGAGAAAAACTGTTTTTT. It yields the protein CASSLGGQGREKLFF.

The count of this clonotype is one. V usage is TRBV29-1 and J usage is TRBJ2-7; the D gene is possibly TRBD2 (5 bases). CDR1 is SQVTM, CDR2 ANQGSEA, per germline. This CDR3 is built from 12 residues. Trimming took 6 bases from V and 4 from J, leaving 13 bases between them. The CDR3 sequence is CSVEEALYEQYF. The CDR3 DNA reads as TGCAGCGTCGAGGAGGCTTTATACGAGCAGTACTTC.

In this sample, this clonotype turned up a few times. The V call is TRBV7-9, the J call TRBJ2-5; D is unclear. Trimming removed 5 bases at V and 4 bases at J, with 11 bases between. The CDR3 runs 13 residues. Looked up from germline, CDR1 is SEHNR and CDR2 is FQNEAQ (reference sequence). In nucleotides, the CDR3 is TGTGCCAGCAGCCCGGAAGTGGGAGAGACCCAGTACTTC. Protein product: CASSPEVGETQYF. The whole variable domain, filled in from reference TRBV7-9 and TRBJ2-5, reads DTGVSQNPRHKITKRGQNVTFRCDPISEHNRLYWYRQTLGQGPEFLTYFQNEAQLEKSRLLSDRFSAERPKGSFSTLEIQRTEQGDSAMYLCASSPEVGETQYFGPGTRLLVL.

This clonotype was seen a handful of times. The rearrangement joins TRBV2 to TRBJ1-2, with D possibly TRBD1 on 5 matching bases. CDR3 size: 14 residues. V lost 6 bases and J 4 bases, leaving 15 bases between the germline ends. Germline assignment: CDR1 SNHLY and CDR2 FYNNEI. The CDR3 nucleotides read TGTGCCAGCAGAATGGGGACCCGGACCTATGGCTACACCTTC. Translating gives CASRMGTRTYGYTF. The whole variable domain, remainder taken from reference TRBV2 and TRBJ1-2, is EPEVTQTPSHQVTQMGQEVILRCVPISNHLYFYWYRQILGQKVEFLVSFYNNEISEKSEIFDDQFSVERPDGSNFTLKIRSTKLEDSAMYFCASRMGTRTYGYTFGSGTRLTVV.

The chain is built from TRBV5-6 and TRBJ1-6; D ambiguous. The V gene's germline CDR1 is SGHDT and CDR2 YYEEEE. The CDR3 is made up of 15 amino acids. Trimming pared 2 bases from V and 8 bases from J, leaving 14 bases between. The CDR3 reads CASSFWSGRDSPLHF. CDR3 DNA: TGTGCCAGCAGCTTTTGGTCGGGGAGGGATTCACCCCTCCACTTT.

The V gene is TRBV30, the J gene TRBJ2-1; possibly TRBD1 or TRBD2 for D (6 bases each). The CDR3 consists of 11 residues. Per germline, CDR1 GTSNPN and CDR2 SVGIG (reference sequence). Trimming removed 4 bases from V and 8 bases from J, with 9 bases in between. CDR3 nucleotide sequence: TGTGCCTGGATGGGGGGCTATGAGCAGTTCTTC. Protein sequence: CAWMGGYEQFF.

The chain links TRBV12-3 or TRBV12-4 to TRBJ2-4; 15 bases are a match to TRBD2. There are 16 residues in the CDR3. V lost 6 bases, J lost 6 bases, and 6 bases stayed unmatched. CDR3 region: CASSPGLAGGRNIQYF. DNA for the CDR3: TGTGCCAGCAGCCCCGGACTAGCGGGGGGGCGAAACATTCAGTACTTC.

This clonotype was seen more than once but under ten times. The genes are TRBV19 and TRBJ1-5, with 8 bases aligning to TRBD1. Germline V gene data show CDR1 as LNHDA and CDR2 as SQIVND (reference sequence). The CDR3 extends over 14 amino acids. Trimming took 4 bases from V and 7 from J; bases not matched to a gene: 6. CDR3 sequence: CASSTDRGRQPQHF. In DNA form, the CDR3 reads TGTGCCAGTAGTACAGACAGGGGAAGGCAGCCCCAGCATTTT.

J is TRBJ2-7 and V is TRBV7-8; D remains unclear. V gave up 0 bases and J gave up 4 bases, with 10 bases separating them. Germline V lookup: CDR1 SGHVS, CDR2 FQNEAQ. The CDR3 covers 14 residues. The CDR3, as DNA: TGTGCCAGCAGCTTAGCCGGTCCTCAATACGAGCAGTACTTC. Amino acid sequence: CASSLAGPQYEQYF.

This clonotype was observed a handful of times. DNA for the CDR3: TGCAGTGCTAGACCCCTGGGGGGGTGGGATCAGCCCCAGCATTTT. Translating gives CSARPLGGWDQPQHF. V and J are TRBV20-1 and TRBJ1-5; D possibly corresponds to TRBD1 (5 bases). Per the germline V gene, CDR1 is DFQATT and CDR2 is SNEGSKA (reference sequence). The CDR3 extends over 15 amino acids. The ends were cut back, 2 bases at V and 5 bases at J, with 16 bases in the middle.

The J gene is TRBJ1-2, the V gene TRBV19, with TRBD1 matching 7 bases. The length of the CDR3 is 15 residues. The germline V gene has CDR1 LNHDA and CDR2 SQIVND (reference sequence). The V and J ends lost 1 base and 4 bases, in that order; junction bases with no gene match: 6. The CDR3 region has the DNA TGTGCCAGTAGTATAGGGACAGGTATATCCTATGGCTACACCTTC. Translation gives CASSIGTGISYGYTF.

This clonotype was seen a few times. The chain is built from TRBV27 and TRBJ2-2; D unclear. The germline V gene has CDR1 MNHEY and CDR2 SMNVEV (reference sequence). Trimming left V 2 bases short and J 4 bases short, with 8 bases between. The CDR3 runs 14 residues. The DNA for the CDR3 is TGTGCCAGCAGTTTAGGGTCGATCACCGGGGAGCTGTTTTTT. This gives the protein CASSLGSITGELFF.

The chain joins TRBV9 to TRBJ2-1; D is perhaps TRBD1 (6 bases). Per the germline V gene, CDR1 is SGDLS and CDR2 is YYNGEE. Trimming pared 5 bases from V and 5 bases from J, leaving 11 bases between. The CDR3 is 13 residues long. The CDR3 region is CASSTGTNNEQFF. The CDR3 DNA reads as TGTGCCAGCAGTACCGGGACAAACAATGAGCAGTTCTTC.